One and the same sample provided the 17 T cell receptor beta chains below, sequenced in a study of cytomegalovirus exposure and HLA in healthy donors. Researchers ran the PCR with 60 Vbeta and 13 Jbeta primers. Libraries were prepared by immunoSEQ multiplex PCR; TCRdb keeps only in-frame clonotypes and omits some of them. The sample gives 150,000 to 200,000 clones, roughly four fifths of which show up once; 1.5% to 2% is in the top ten. The sample taken for sequencing was PBMCs. The source of these receptors is a man younger than 30 in good health and CMV-seronegative.

This clone was counted a single time. V usage is TRBV7-6 and J usage is TRBJ1-5, with 9 bases lining up with TRBD1. The V gene end was trimmed by 9 bases and the J gene end by 0 bases; junction bases not matched to a gene: 9. Germline-derived CDR1 and CDR2 are SGHVS and FNYEAQ. This CDR3 is 16 amino acids long. CDR3 nucleotide sequence: TGTGCCAGTGGACAGGGGATTGCGAATAGCAATCAGCCCCAGCATTTT. This encodes CASGQGIANSNQPQHF.

The chain combines TRBV7-2 with TRBJ2-7, with no clear D. Trimming stripped 1 base from V and 2 bases from J, with 12 bases between. Germline assignment: CDR1 SGHTA and CDR2 FQGNSA. This CDR3 region has 15 residues. This chain's CDR3 is CASSLVPVSAYEQYF. The CDR3 bases are TGTGCCAGCAGCTTAGTCCCGGTCTCCGCCTACGAGCAGTACTTC.

The chain's CDR3 is CASRYTGQKNTEAFF. In DNA, the CDR3 is TGTGCCAGCAGATACACGGGACAGAAGAACACTGAAGCTTTCTTT. The gene calls are TRBV6-5 and TRBJ1-1; 7 bases are shared with TRBD1. CDR1 MNHEY and CDR2 SVGAGI come from the germline V gene. V lost 6 bases, J lost 1 base, and 8 bases stayed unmatched. There are 15 residues in the CDR3.

The chain links TRBV29-1 to TRBJ1-2; tentative D call: TRBD1 (6 bases). Germline CDR1 and CDR2: SQVTM and ANQGSEA. Trimming took 6 bases from V and 4 from J, leaving 12 bases between them. This CDR3 has 12 residues. The CDR3 nucleotides are TGCAGCGTCTCTACAGGGACCTATGGCTACACCTTC. As protein: CSVSTGTYGYTF.

The CDR3: CASSATSGRAKETQYF. CDR3 coding DNA: TGTGCCAGCAGCGCGACTAGCGGGAGGGCCAAAGAGACCCAGTACTTC. This sequence joins TRBV7-9 and TRBJ2-5; 14 bases are a match to TRBD2. The CDR3 spans 16 residues. The germline V gene has CDR1 SEHNR and CDR2 FQNEAQ (reference sequence). V was clipped by 5 bases and J by 3 bases; unmatched bases: 5.

The V gene is TRBV6-1, the J gene TRBJ2-5; TRBD1 aligns across 8 bases. The V gene's germline CDR1 is MNHNS and CDR2 SASEGT. V lost 6 bases to trimming and J lost 2 bases; unmatched junction nucleotides: 8. CDR3 size: 15 residues. The CDR3 protein is CASSRTGNGQETQYF. CDR3 in DNA: TGTGCCAGCAGCAGGACAGGGAATGGTCAAGAGACCCAGTACTTC.

This chain connects TRBV4-1 to TRBJ2-1; no clear D. This CDR3 has 14 residues. V lost 5 bases, J lost 0 bases, and 8 bases lay in between. Looked up from germline, CDR1 is MGHRA and CDR2 is YSYEKL. CDR3 amino acids: CASSGASSYNEQFF. CDR3 DNA: TGCGCCAGCAGCGGAGCGAGCTCCTACAATGAGCAGTTCTTC.

V is TRBV9 and J is TRBJ2-7, with TRBD2 matching 8 bases. The CDR3 covers 15 residues. Germline CDR1 reads SGDLS; CDR2 reads YYNGEE. J lost 5 bases, V lost 2 bases, and 9 bases had no gene match. CDR3 loop: CASSVGTRAIDEQYF. The CDR3 DNA is TGTGCCAGCAGCGTCGGGACTAGGGCTATCGACGAGCAGTACTTC.

Remarks on this clone: Compared with germline, one end of the junction differs, possibly owing to a read error. V and J are TRBV7-7 and TRBJ2-1, with a possible D match to TRBD1 (6 bases). Germline values: CDR1 SSHAT, CDR2 FNYEAQ (reference sequence). The CDR3 totals 14 residues. The DNA for the CDR3 is TGTGCTAGCAGCCTCACTTTAGGGGGTAATGAGCAGTTCTTC. Its translation is CASSLTLGGNEQFF.

About this clone itself: Relative to the germline gene, one junction end is altered; a read error may explain this. This chain joins TRBV5-6 and TRBJ2-1, with 9 positions matching TRBD2. This CDR3 contains 16 residues. CDR1 and CDR2 from the germline V gene are SGHDT and YYEEEE. This chain's CDR3 is CASSPYPGLAYSEQFF. The CDR3 DNA sequence: TGTGCCAGCAGCCCCTACCCGGGACTAGCCTACAGTGAGCAGTTCTTC.

The J gene is TRBJ2-1, the V gene TRBV18, with TRBD2 identical over 13 bases. This CDR3 has 15 residues. Germline V lookup: CDR1 KGHSH, CDR2 LQKENI. Trimming took 5 bases from V and 6 from J; bases not matched to a gene: 4. CDR3: CASSGTSGTGNEQFF. The CDR3 nucleotides read TGTGCCAGCTCAGGGACTAGCGGGACCGGCAATGAGCAGTTCTTC.

V and J are TRBV15 and TRBJ2-5, with D tentatively TRBD2 (5 bases). Germline loops: CDR1 LNHNV, CDR2 YYDKDF (reference sequence). This CDR3 is built from 14 residues. Trimming stripped 0 bases from V and 6 bases from J, with 11 bases between. Written as DNA, the CDR3 is TGTGCCACCAGCAGAGATCGTTCTAGCCAGACCCAGTACTTC. Translated: CATSRDRSSQTQYF.

This chain connects TRBV18 to TRBJ2-7; TRBD2 aligns across 7 bases. The CDR3 extends over 16 amino acids. V shed 1 base, J shed 5 bases, and the junction held 11 bases outside the gene matches. Germline V gene data show CDR1 as KGHSH and CDR2 as LQKENI. Here the CDR3 DNA reads TGTGCCAGCTCACCACGGGTTAGCGGGTACGCGGACGAGCAGTACTTC. Translated, it gives CASSPRVSGYADEQYF.

The CDR3 DNA reads as TGTGCCAGCAGCTCGCCGGGACACTTATTGAACACTGAAGCTTTCTTT. Translating it yields CASSSPGHLLNTEAFF. The V call is TRBV7-9, the J call TRBJ1-1; D perhaps matches TRBD1 (6 bases). Per the germline V gene, CDR1 is SEHNR and CDR2 is FQNEAQ (reference sequence). The V end was cut by 4 bases, the J end by 0 bases, with 15 bases between. The CDR3 is 16 residues long.

The J gene is TRBJ2-2, the V gene TRBV2, with TRBD1 identical over 8 bases. Germline V gene lookup returns CDR1 SNHLY and CDR2 FYNNEI. The V segment lost 5 bases and the J segment 5 bases; nucleotides outside the gene matches: 1. The CDR3 consists of 13 residues. The CDR3 DNA follows: TGTGCCAGCAGTACAGGGGGAACCGGGGAGCTGTTTTTT. Translation: CASSTGGTGELFF.

J is TRBJ2-6 and V is TRBV4-3; 9 bases match TRBD1. Looked up from germline, CDR1 is LGHNA and CDR2 is YSLEER. There are 18 residues in the CDR3. The J segment lost 1 base and the V segment lost 6 bases, leaving 10 bases of the junction unmatched. CDR3 bases: TGCGCCAGCAGTTCCGCCGGACAGGGGACATCTGGGGCCAACGTCCTGACTTTC. Its translation: CASSSAGQGTSGANVLTF.

The rearrangement joins TRBV19 to TRBJ2-7, with D possibly TRBD1 on 5 matching bases. The V and J ends lost 2 bases and 4 bases respectively, with 15 bases between them. Germline loops: CDR1 LNHDA, CDR2 SQIVND (reference sequence). This CDR3 contains 15 residues. The CDR3, as DNA: TGTGCCAGTAGTATAACGTGGGGCTTTAGATACGAGCAGTACTTC. Translating gives CASSITWGFRYEQYF.